This entry lists 25 T cell receptor beta chains sequenced from one sample in a study of blood T cell repertoires in COVID-19. Profiling relied on immunoSEQ multiplex PCR, and the TCRdb table lists in-frame clones only, not all of them. The repertoire holds some 38,000 clones, with roughly nine tenths as singletons. The source material was peripheral blood. The receptors originated from a man between 65 and 85 years old with acute or convalescent COVID-19.

The chain employs TRBV14 and TRBJ2-3, with a possible D match to TRBD2 (7 bases). The CDR3 covers 17 residues. CDR1 and CDR2 (germline): SGHDN, FVKESK. Trimming cost V 0 bases and J 1 base, with 14 bases left between them. Here the CDR3 reads CASSQEGRGRGTDTQYF. The CDR3 DNA sequence: TGTGCCAGCAGCCAAGAGGGGCGGGGGCGCGGCACAGATACGCAGTATTTT.

J is TRBJ2-5 and V is TRBV28; 8 nucleotides agree with TRBD1. The CDR3 is 14 amino acids. Per the germline V gene, CDR1 is MDHEN and CDR2 is SYDVKM. Trimming at V came to 5 bases and at J to 2 bases, leaving 4 bases not matched to a gene. In nucleotides, the CDR3 is TGTGCCAGCAGTGACGGGACAGGACAAGAGACCCAGTACTTC. It encodes CASSDGTGQETQYF.

CDR3 amino acids: CASSSHGLAGNGEQFF. Written as DNA, the CDR3 is TGTGCCAGCAGTTCCCATGGACTAGCGGGAAACGGGGAGCAGTTCTTC. The V gene is TRBV27, the J gene TRBJ2-1; the match to TRBD2 covers 12 bases. V shed 4 bases, J shed 10 bases, and the junction held 11 bases outside the gene matches. CDR3 length: 16 amino acids. The germline gives CDR1 MNHEY, CDR2 SMNVEV (reference sequence).

This clone was counted a single time. The chain carries TRBV6-9 and TRBJ2-1; weak D call: TRBD1 (6 bases). V lost 11 bases, J lost 12 bases, and 23 bases lay in between. Germline lookup yields CDR1 MNHGY and CDR2 SVAAGI. The CDR3 is 13 amino acids. DNA for the CDR3: TGTGCCGGACAGTCGGGCCGCCGTAGGGGGCAGTTCTTC. This encodes CAGQSGRRRGQFF.

This sequence joins TRBV28 and TRBJ1-5, with D unresolved. Looked up from germline, CDR1 is MDHEN and CDR2 is SYDVKM. The CDR3 runs 12 residues. Deletions cut 6 bases from V and 4 bases from J, with 7 bases between. DNA for the CDR3: TGTGCCAGCAGGATCGCGAATCAGCCCCAGCATTTT. It codes for CASRIANQPQHF. Full variable domain (remainder filled in from reference TRBV28 and TRBJ1-5): DVKVTQSSRYLVKRTGEKVFLECVQDMDHENMFWYRQDPGLGLRLIYFSYDVKMKEKGDIPEGYSVSREKKERFSLILESASTNQTSMYLCASRIANQPQHFGDGTRLSIL.

In its sample, this clone was seen once. The genes are TRBV2 and TRBJ1-3, with 7 bases fitting TRBD1. Germline V gene data show CDR1 as SNHLY and CDR2 as FYNNEI. J lost 0 bases, V lost 8 bases, and 4 bases had no gene match. This CDR3 region has 14 residues. The CDR3 loop is CASHTGDSGNTIYF. In DNA form, the CDR3 reads TGTGCCAGCCACACAGGGGACTCTGGAAACACCATATATTTT.

The chain has TRBV28 and TRBJ2-5, with 8 bases that match TRBD2. The CDR3 consists of 16 residues. Germline V gives CDR1 MDHEN, CDR2 SYDVKM. The junction had 10 bases not matched to a gene; V was cut back by 3 bases and J by 4 bases. The CDR3 is CASSFRSGAGVETQYF. In DNA, the CDR3 is TGTGCCAGCAGTTTCCGTAGCGGGGCGGGAGTAGAGACCCAGTACTTC.

The gene calls are TRBV9 and TRBJ1-2, with a weak D call TRBD1 (6 bases). The germline CDR1 and CDR2 sequences are SGDLS and YYNGEE. Between the trimmed V and J ends, which lost 4 bases and 8 bases, there was a span of 24 bases. CDR3 length: 16 residues. The CDR3 DNA reads as TGTGCCAGCAGCCCGAAACTCGACAGGCAAGAGGGAGGCTACACCTTC. It translates to CASSPKLDRQEGGYTF.

The chain uses TRBV19 and TRBJ2-3; the match to TRBD2 covers 11 bases. This CDR3 has 15 amino acids. J lost 2 bases, V lost 7 bases, and 5 bases had no gene match. CDR1 and CDR2 (germline): LNHDA, SQIVND (reference sequence). CDR3 DNA: TGTGCCAGTATCCCTAGCGGGAGGAACACAGATACGCAGTATTTT. Amino acids: CASIPSGRNTDTQYF.

The chain combines TRBV18 with TRBJ2-7, with unresolved D. The germline gives CDR1 KGHSH, CDR2 LQKENI. The CDR3 has 14 residues. Trimming left V 3 bases short and J 3 bases short, with 12 bases between. CDR3 residues: CASSPSSGYYEQYF. The CDR3 bases are TGTGCCAGCTCACCTTCTTCGGGTTACTACGAGCAGTACTTC.

CDR3: CASSERQGANYGYTF. Written as DNA, the CDR3 is TGTGCCAGCAGCGAGAGACAGGGTGCTAACTATGGCTACACCTTC. The chain links TRBV9 to TRBJ1-2; 7 bases line up with TRBD1. The CDR3 covers 15 residues. Trimming at V came to 3 bases and at J to 0 bases, leaving 5 bases not matched to a gene. CDR1 SGDLS and CDR2 YYNGEE come from the germline V gene.

The V call is TRBV5-1, the J call TRBJ1-1, with 8 bases matching TRBD1. From germline, CDR1 is SGHRS and CDR2 YFSETQ. The CDR3 runs to 14 residues. J was trimmed by 3 bases and V by 4 bases; bases with no gene match: 5. CDR3 in DNA: TGCGCCAGCAGCGTCTTGACAGGGGACACTGAAGCTTTCTTT. This codes for CASSVLTGDTEAFF.

This chain connects TRBV5-1 to TRBJ2-7; D may be TRBD1 (5 bases). Trimming removed 4 bases from V and 4 bases from J, with 12 bases in between. The germline V gene has CDR1 SGHRS and CDR2 YFSETQ. This CDR3 is built from 13 residues. CDR3 sequence reads: CASSGDQGYEQYF. CDR3 nucleotide sequence: TGCGCCAGCAGCGGCGACCAGGGATACGAGCAGTACTTC. Looking up the rest from reference TRBV5-1 and TRBJ2-7 gives the full variable domain: KAGVTQTPRYLIKTRGQQVTLSCSPISGHRSVSWYQQTPGQGLQFLFEYFSETQRNKGNFPGRFSGRQFSNSRSEMNVSTLELGDSALYLCASSGDQGYEQYFGPGTRLTVT.

This sequence joins TRBV19 and TRBJ2-2, with 14 positions matching TRBD2. V lost 7 bases and J lost 0; bases outside the gene matches: 7. The CDR3 runs to 18 residues. The germline gives CDR1 LNHDA, CDR2 SQIVND (reference sequence). CDR3 residues: CASTRTSGRLSNTGELFF. The CDR3 DNA reads TGTGCCAGTACCCGGACTAGCGGGAGGCTCTCGAACACCGGGGAGCTGTTTTTT.

J is TRBJ2-5 and V is TRBV5-1; TRBD1 aligns across 8 bases. Germline assignment: CDR1 SGHRS and CDR2 YFSETQ. The CDR3 is made up of 15 amino acids. The V and J ends lost 3 bases and 2 bases, in that order; junction bases with no gene match: 6. Written as DNA, the CDR3 is TGCGCCAGCAGCTATGGACAGGGCAATCAAGAGACCCAGTACTTC. Residues: CASSYGQGNQETQYF. Using reference TRBV5-1 and TRBJ2-5 for the parts outside the CDR3, the full variable domain is KAGVTQTPRYLIKTRGQQVTLSCSPISGHRSVSWYQQTPGQGLQFLFEYFSETQRNKGNFPGRFSGRQFSNSRSEMNVSTLELGDSALYLCASSYGQGNQETQYFGPGTRLLVL.

This chain connects TRBV5-1 to TRBJ2-4, with 13 bases fitting TRBD2. The CDR3 is 18 amino acids. The ends lost 3 bases at V and 0 bases at J; junction bases unmatched: 6. Germline values: CDR1 SGHRS, CDR2 YFSETQ. The DNA of the CDR3 is TGCGCCAGCAGCTCCGGGACTAGCGGGATTTTAGCCAAAAACATTCAGTACTTC. The encoded protein is CASSSGTSGILAKNIQYF.

The gene calls are TRBV27 and TRBJ2-6; perhaps TRBD1 as D (7 bases). Trimming left V 2 bases short and J 0 bases short, with 17 bases between. Looked up from germline, CDR1 is MNHEY and CDR2 is SMNVEV (reference sequence). The length of the CDR3 is 19 residues. CDR3 sequence: CASSLGPGGMNSGANVLTF. CDR3 DNA sequence: TGTGCCAGCAGTTTAGGCCCAGGGGGGATGAACTCTGGGGCCAACGTCCTGACTTTC.

The chain has TRBV11-1 and TRBJ2-1; 8 nucleotides agree with TRBD1. CDR3 length: 14 amino acids. V dropped 4 bases and J dropped 4; count of bases not matched to a gene: 3. The germline CDR1 and CDR2 sequences are SGHAT and FQDESV (reference sequence). The CDR3 spells CASSSQGAYNEQFF. In DNA, the CDR3 is TGTGCCAGCAGCTCCCAGGGGGCTTACAATGAGCAGTTCTTC.

The V gene is TRBV28, the J gene TRBJ1-2; D is ambiguous. V was clipped by 5 bases and J by 8 bases, with 18 bases between them. The CDR3 is 14 residues long. Germline loops: CDR1 MDHEN, CDR2 SYDVKM. The CDR3 nucleotides are TGTGCCAGCAGTATCCCAACACGGGGAGGAGGCTACACCTTC. This sequence encodes CASSIPTRGGGYTF.

The chain employs TRBV7-2 and TRBJ2-2; TRBD2 aligns across 8 bases. V lost 8 bases to trimming and J lost 5 bases; unmatched junction nucleotides: 7. The V gene's germline CDR1 is SGHTA and CDR2 FQGNSA. This CDR3 spans 14 amino acids. CDR3 in amino acids: CASRAGAGTGELFF. CDR3 DNA: TGTGCCAGCCGAGCGGGAGCAGGAACCGGGGAGCTGTTTTTT.

This rearrangement joins TRBV19 to TRBJ2-3, with D uncertain. CDR3 length equals 14 residues. V lost 3 bases to trimming and J lost 0 bases, with 7 bases between them. The germline CDR1 and CDR2 sequences are LNHDA and SQIVND (reference sequence). The CDR3 DNA reads TGTGCCAGTAGTATTATGGCTAGCACAGATACGCAGTATTTT. Its translation: CASSIMASTDTQYF.

CDR3 nucleotides: TGTGCCAGCAGGGAGACGATCGGAGATCAGCCCCAGCATTTT. This codes for CASRETIGDQPQHF. The chain is built from TRBV6-5 and TRBJ1-5; D remains ambiguous. The V gene lost 6 bases and the J gene lost 5 bases, with 14 bases spanning the gap. The CDR3 consists of 14 residues. Per germline, CDR1 MNHEY and CDR2 SVGAGI.

The chain is built from TRBV11-2 and TRBJ1-3; TRBD1 aligns across 7 bases. This CDR3 is built from 15 residues. Losses at the gene ends were 0 bases for V and 4 bases for J; bases not matched to a gene: 3. The germline V gene encodes CDR1 SGHAT and CDR2 FQNNGV. The CDR3 here is CASSLDGGGGNTIYF. DNA for the CDR3: TGTGCCAGCAGCTTAGATGGAGGGGGCGGAAACACCATATATTTT.

Only one count was recorded for this clone. The chain carries TRBV7-2 and TRBJ1-2; 10 nucleotides line up with TRBD1. CDR3 length: 16 amino acids. The trim removed 4 bases at V and 6 bases at J, leaving 11 bases unmatched. Germline CDR1 SGHTA, CDR2 FQGNSA. The CDR3 loop is CASSYTSGTGENGYTF. The CDR3 DNA sequence: TGTGCCAGCAGCTACACGTCCGGGACAGGGGAAAATGGCTACACCTTC. Supplemented by reference TRBV7-2 and TRBJ1-2, the full variable domain reads GAGVSQSPSNKVTEKGKDVELRCDPISGHTALYWYRQSLGQGLEFLIYFQGNSAPDKSGLPSDRFSAERTGGSVSTLTIQRTQQEDSAVYLCASSYTSGTGENGYTFGSGTRLTVV.

The chain joins TRBV2 to TRBJ2-1; 9 positions match TRBD1. Germline loops: CDR1 SNHLY, CDR2 FYNNEI. The CDR3 is made up of 12 amino acids. V shed 7 bases and J 9 bases; nucleotides not matched to a gene: 4. CDR3 amino acids: CASTRQGVEQFF. The CDR3 DNA is TGTGCCAGCACTCGACAGGGGGTTGAGCAGTTCTTC. Drawing the rest from reference TRBV2 and TRBJ2-1, the complete variable domain is EPEVTQTPSHQVTQMGQEVILRCVPISNHLYFYWYRQILGQKVEFLVSFYNNEISEKSEIFDDQFSVERPDGSNFTLKIRSTKLEDSAMYFCASTRQGVEQFFGPGTRLTVL.